This TCR beta chain was recorded in a study of CD8 T cells in ankylosing spondylitis. Broader study findings: Clones linked to disease were reported to show significant enrichment in matched ankylosing spondylitis synovial fluid. As for the disease-linked clones, they showed a CD8+ phenotype and occurred at relatively low frequencies in peripheral blood. A TCR beta motif of eight or nine highly homologous variants seemed to mark ankylosing spondylitis blood.

Notes on this clonotype: Its antigen remains unknown.

5'-RACE, quantitative and with molecular barcodes, yielded the TCR beta libraries. TCRdb itself ran the 5' RACE reads through MiXCR, one entry per CDR3 protein. Among about 420,000 distinct CDR3 sequences listed, approximately 20% were seen once. V lost 6 bases, J lost 4 bases, and 9 bases stayed unmatched. Germline V CDR1 and CDR2: MNHNS, SASEGT. The CDR3 is 16 residues long. The source of this sequence is a male donor with ankylosing spondylitis. The chain carries TRBV6-1 and TRBJ2-1, with TRBD2 identical over 10 bases. Material for sequencing was blood, either unsorted or a sorted T cell fraction (not recorded which). The DNA of the CDR3 is TGTGCCAGCAGGCCTACCGGGACTAGCGCGTACAATGAGCAGTTCTTC. This codes for CASRPTGTSAYNEQFF.